What follows are 24 T cell receptor beta chains derived from one specimen sequenced in a study of blood T cell repertoires in COVID-19. Only in-frame clones appear in the TCRdb table, and some are missing; sequencing was by immunoSEQ multiplex PCR. The table includes 150,000 to 190,000 clones, around 91% detected once. The sample consisted of peripheral blood. These receptors were obtained from a woman between 35 and 50 years old with acute or convalescent COVID-19.

The chain is built from TRBV6-5 and TRBJ1-2, with 9 bases lining up with TRBD1. The germline gives CDR1 MNHEY, CDR2 SVGAGI. Trimming cost V 8 bases and J 8 bases; bases outside gene matches: 9. The CDR3 is made up of 13 amino acids. The CDR3 region is CASLTQGARGYTF. DNA of the CDR3: TGTGCCAGCTTGACACAGGGGGCGAGGGGCTACACCTTC.

The CDR3 loop is CASGPQSGGGNTIYF. In DNA form, the CDR3 reads TGTGCCAGCGGACCCCAATCTGGAGGAGGAAACACCATATATTTT. This chain links TRBV28 with TRBJ1-3; D is undetermined. The CDR3 is 15 residues long. Deletions cut 8 bases from V and 4 bases from J, with 18 bases between. Germline V CDR1 and CDR2: MDHEN, SYDVKM.

This clone was recorded only once. J is TRBJ2-7 and V is TRBV18, with 7 bases lining up with TRBD1. CDR3 length: 14 amino acids. Germline-derived CDR1 and CDR2 are KGHSH and LQKENI. The ends lost 3 bases at V and 2 bases at J; junction bases unmatched: 4. DNA for the CDR3: TGTGCCAGCTCACCTCCGGGACAGACCTACGAGCAGTACTTC. This translates into CASSPPGQTYEQYF.

As DNA, the CDR3 is TGTGCCAGCAGGAGGAACACAGGGTTTGAGCAGTTCTTC. Encoded protein: CASRRNTGFEQFF. V gene TRBV12-3 or TRBV12-4 combines with J gene TRBJ2-1; a possible D gene is TRBD1 (6 bases). The CDR3 spans 13 residues. Trimming left V 6 bases short and J 9 bases short, with 15 bases between.

The chain combines TRBV5-1 with TRBJ1-5, with D unclear. CDR3 length: 15 residues. In germline, CDR1 is SGHRS, CDR2 YFSETQ. Trimming shortened V by 0 bases and J by 6 bases, and 13 bases separated the two germline ends. Here the CDR3 DNA reads TGCGCCAGCAGCTTGGCCGGGAGGCAGAGTCAGCCCCAGCATTTT. Amino acid sequence: CASSLAGRQSQPQHF.

The chain links TRBV2 to TRBJ1-1; no firm D call. Germline V gene lookup returns CDR1 SNHLY and CDR2 FYNNEI. There are 15 residues in the CDR3. V lost 2 bases and J lost 1, with 11 bases in between. The CDR3 DNA reads as TGTGCCAGCAGTGAAATTAGCAAGACGAACACTGAAGCTTTCTTT. Residues: CASSEISKTNTEAFF.

This clone is a singleton in its sample. The chain carries TRBV6-5 and TRBJ2-7, with D unclear. V lost 5 bases and J 3 bases, leaving 17 bases between the germline ends. From germline, CDR1 is MNHEY and CDR2 SVGAGI. CDR3 length: 15 amino acids. The CDR3 protein is CASSPRQVQNYEQYF. CDR3 bases: TGTGCCAGCAGTCCACGGCAGGTACAGAACTACGAGCAGTACTTC.

The rearrangement joins TRBV4-1 to TRBJ1-3; D possibly corresponds to TRBD1 (5 bases). The V end was cut by 0 bases, the J end by 1 base, with 13 bases between. The CDR3 runs 17 residues. Germline CDR1 MGHRA, CDR2 YSYEKL. The CDR3 spells CASSQDPQGRSGNTIYF. The CDR3 nucleotides read TGCGCCAGCAGCCAAGATCCCCAGGGTCGGTCTGGAAACACCATATATTTT.

The V call is TRBV5-1, the J call TRBJ2-3; D may be TRBD2 (5 bases). With 4 bases removed from V and 6 bases from J, the gap between germline ends came to 9 bases. Germline CDR1 reads SGHRS; CDR2 reads YFSETQ. The CDR3 runs to 12 residues. The CDR3 DNA reads TGCGCCAGCAGCCCCGAGGGCGATACGCAGTATTTT. It is translated as CASSPEGDTQYF.

The gene calls are TRBV14 and TRBJ1-6; 9 nucleotides match TRBD1. The CDR3 runs to 15 residues. From germline, CDR1 is SGHDN and CDR2 FVKESK. V lost 2 bases to trimming and J lost 10 bases; unmatched junction nucleotides: 6. The chain's CDR3 is CASSQLQGAASPLHF. Written as DNA, the CDR3 is TGTGCCAGCAGCCAACTACAGGGGGCGGCCTCACCCCTCCACTTT.

This chain connects TRBV14 to TRBJ2-1, with 11 nucleotides matching TRBD2. The length of the CDR3 is 18 residues. Germline values: CDR1 SGHDN, CDR2 FVKESK. J lost 8 bases, V lost 0 bases, and 12 bases had no gene match. CDR3 in DNA: TGTGCCAGCAGCCAAGAAAACACTAGCGGGAGCCCCGAGGATGAGCAGTTCTTC. Translated, it gives CASSQENTSGSPEDEQFF.

The chain is built from TRBV19 and TRBJ2-1, with 8 bases lining up with TRBD2. In germline, CDR1 is LNHDA, CDR2 SQIVND (reference sequence). V was clipped by 7 bases and J by 0 bases; unmatched bases: 14. CDR3 length equals 18 residues. CDR3 residues: CASKGLDPKSGSYNEQFF. The CDR3 bases are TGTGCCAGTAAGGGACTAGATCCGAAAAGCGGCTCCTACAATGAGCAGTTCTTC. The variable domain in full, completed from reference TRBV19 and TRBJ2-1, reads DGGITQSPKYLFRKEGQNVTLSCEQNLNHDAMYWYRQDPGQGLRLIYYSQIVNDFQKGDIAEGYSVSREKKESFPLTVTSAQKNPTAFYLCASKGLDPKSGSYNEQFFGPGTRLTVL.

The rearrangement uses TRBV24-1 and TRBJ2-6; the match to TRBD1 covers 7 bases. Per germline, CDR1 KGHDR and CDR2 SFDVKD. V trimming: 4 bases; J trimming: 0 bases; junction bases outside the gene matches: 11. This CDR3 is 19 amino acids long. CDR3 residues: CATSDRRTGPVSGANVLTF. DNA of the CDR3: TGTGCCACCAGTGACCGTAGGACAGGTCCCGTCTCTGGGGCCAACGTCCTGACTTTC.

The V gene is TRBV23-1, the J gene TRBJ2-1, with TRBD2 matching over 8 bases. TRBV23-1 is filed as an ORF, its function uncertain. This CDR3 contains 16 residues. Unmatched junction bases numbered 10, after V lost 3 bases and J lost 6 bases. The CDR3 sequence is CASSHPGLANCNEQFF. In DNA, the CDR3 is TGCGCCAGCAGTCACCCCGGACTAGCAAATTGCAATGAGCAGTTCTTC.

The genes are TRBV10-1 and TRBJ1-5, with TRBD1 matching over 9 bases. CDR1 is WNHNN and CDR2 is SYGVQD in the germline V gene (reference sequence). V lost 6 bases, J lost 5 bases, and 8 bases stayed unmatched. The CDR3 is 15 amino acids. In DNA, the CDR3 is TGCGCCAGCAGACAGACAGGGGGGAACGATCAGCCCCAGCATTTT. Its protein product is CASRQTGGNDQPQHF.

V usage is TRBV7-2 and J usage is TRBJ2-2; 8 bases are shared with TRBD2. With V trimmed by 5 bases and J by 0 bases, 2 bases remained unmatched. This CDR3 is built from 15 residues. Per germline, CDR1 SGHTA and CDR2 FQGNSA. The DNA of the CDR3 is TGTGCCAGCAGCCCACTAGCGGCGAACACCGGGGAGCTGTTTTTT. This sequence encodes CASSPLAANTGELFF.

The chain combines TRBV5-1 with TRBJ2-1; 11 bases line up with TRBD1. CDR3 length equals 14 residues. CDR1 and CDR2 from the germline V gene are SGHRS and YFSETQ. V lost 3 bases to trimming and J lost 4 bases; unmatched junction nucleotides: 0. The DNA of the CDR3 is TGCGCCAGCAGCTGGGACAGGGGGTACAATGAGCAGTTCTTC. Protein product: CASSWDRGYNEQFF. The entire variable domain, with the rest obtained from reference TRBV5-1 and TRBJ2-1, is as follows: KAGVTQTPRYLIKTRGQQVTLSCSPISGHRSVSWYQQTPGQGLQFLFEYFSETQRNKGNFPGRFSGRQFSNSRSEMNVSTLELGDSALYLCASSWDRGYNEQFFGPGTRLTVL.

The sample holds a few counts of this clone. The rearrangement joins TRBV27 to TRBJ1-2, with 12 bases fitting TRBD1. Unmatched junction bases numbered 8, after V lost 4 bases and J lost 8 bases. This CDR3 comprises 15 residues. CDR1 and CDR2 from the germline V gene are MNHEY and SMNVEV (reference sequence). CDR3 in DNA: TGTGCCAGCAGTTCTCCGGGACAGGGGGCGCGGGGCTACACCTTC. The encoded protein is CASSSPGQGARGYTF.

The chain recombines TRBV6-5 with TRBJ2-7; D is uncertain. The V gene lost 0 bases and the J gene lost 3 bases, with 15 bases spanning the gap. The CDR3 sequence is 16 residues long. In germline, CDR1 is MNHEY, CDR2 SVGAGI. CDR3 coding DNA: TGTGCCAGCAGTTACTCCGACCAGACATTAAGCTACGAGCAGTACTTC. It is translated as CASSYSDQTLSYEQYF.

The chain employs TRBV3-1 (or the pseudogene TRBV3-2) and TRBJ1-4, with a possible D match to TRBD1 (6 bases). Trimming took off 1 base at V and 6 bases at J, with 12 bases between the two ends. This CDR3 region has 15 residues. From germline, CDR1 is LGHDT and CDR2 YNNKEL (reference sequence). DNA for the CDR3: TGTGCCAGCAGCCAAGGAGGACAGATACATGAAAAACTGTTTTTT. Amino acids: CASSQGGQIHEKLFF.

V and J are TRBV24-1 and TRBJ2-1, with 9 bases fitting TRBD1. The V gene end was trimmed by 5 bases and the J gene end by 10 bases; junction bases not matched to a gene: 20. This CDR3 comprises 18 residues. The germline gives CDR1 KGHDR, CDR2 SFDVKD. CDR3 coding DNA: TGTGCCACCAGTGGGCCTTCGGGACAGGGTTATAATTTTGACGAGCAGTTCTTC. Translated: CATSGPSGQGYNFDEQFF.

This chain connects TRBV7-8 to TRBJ2-1; 7 bases align to TRBD2. Germline CDR1 is SGHVS and CDR2 is FQNEAQ. This CDR3 contains 14 residues. V shed 8 bases and J 4 bases; nucleotides not matched to a gene: 8. The CDR3 DNA follows: TGTGCCAGCTCCCAGGGACTAACTTACAATGAGCAGTTCTTC. The encoded protein is CASSQGLTYNEQFF.

This chain uses TRBV13 with TRBJ2-5, with D maybe TRBD1 (5 bases). This CDR3 has 13 amino acids. The V end lost 3 bases, the J end lost 1 base, and 6 bases lay between the germline ends. The germline V gene has CDR1 PRHDT and CDR2 FYEKMQ (reference sequence). The CDR3 sequence: CASSLTVQETQYF. CDR3 in DNA: TGTGCCAGCAGCTTGACAGTCCAAGAGACCCAGTACTTC. The whole variable domain, filled in from reference TRBV13 and TRBJ2-5, reads AAGVIQSPRHLIKEKRETATLKCYPIPRHDTVYWYQQGPGQDPQFLISFYEKMQSDKGSIPDRFSAQQFSDYHSELNMSSLELGDSALYFCASSLTVQETQYFGPGTRLLVL.

The chain links TRBV2 to TRBJ1-4; a possible D gene is TRBD1 (6 bases). V was clipped by 5 bases and J by 8 bases, with 18 bases between them. Per germline, CDR1 SNHLY and CDR2 FYNNEI. The CDR3 loop spans 15 amino acids. As DNA, the CDR3 is TGTGCCAGCAGTCCCCAGGGGATGGACGGGGAAAAACTGTTTTTT. Its protein product is CASSPQGMDGEKLFF. Full variable domain (remainder filled in from reference TRBV2 and TRBJ1-4): EPEVTQTPSHQVTQMGQEVILRCVPISNHLYFYWYRQILGQKVEFLVSFYNNEISEKSEIFDDQFSVERPDGSNFTLKIRSTKLEDSAMYFCASSPQGMDGEKLFFGSGTQLSVL.